This T cell receptor beta chain came from a study of T cells in Graves' hyperthyroidism and ophthalmopathy. Study-wide background: Any treatment followed the collection of peripheral blood at initial diagnosis.

RNA transcripts gave rise to amplified TCR beta CDR3 regions. The primer set for the first-round RT-PCR of the TCR CDR3 was HTBI. MiXCR, applied by TCRdb to the multiplex PCR reads, yields one record per CDR3 protein. The sample has fewer than 550,000 distinct CDR3 sequences; 15% to 18% are singletons. CDR1 is SGHRS, CDR2 YFSETQ, per germline. Germline trimming cut 0 bases from V and 2 bases from J; bases unmatched to any gene: 2. There are 15 residues in the CDR3. No ophthalmopathy progression within 18 months constituted stable Graves' hyperthyroidism. Patients were aged 18 to 65, had disease duration under 2 months, and had newly diagnosed hyperthyroidism. Uncontrolled infection, other autoimmune disease, pregnancy or lactation led to exclusion.

The chain joins TRBV5-1 to TRBJ2-7; 10 bases fit TRBD1. The sample comprised blood. This TCR was recovered from a woman younger than 30 with Graves' hyperthyroidism. The CDR3 sequence is CASSLGGQGAYEQYF. The CDR3 region has the DNA TGCGCCAGCAGCTTGGGAGGACAGGGGGCCTACGAGCAGTACTTC.